The clone carrying this T cell receptor beta chain came up once. This sample was taken from a study of blood T cell repertoires in COVID-19. Overall study: Acute and convalescent COVID-19 specimens originated in the United States, Italy and Spain. In each case, the material was cDNA or gDNA derived from T cells, B-cell-depleted T cells, or PBMCs.

CDR1 is LNHNV, CDR2 YYDKDF, per germline (reference sequence). This CDR3 region has 12 residues. Trimming left V 2 bases short and J 4 bases short, with 3 bases between. Per the original data handling: Reference gene primer amplification in the assay estimated nucleated cell counts. Produced via immunoSEQ multiplex PCR; TCRdb's table is partial and in-frame only. V and J calls and clone size are given by that table; D and trimming were obtained from the DNA. The table shows about 290,000 clones, with 85% occurring only once. The V and J genes are TRBV15 and TRBJ1-5; D not certain. The sample taken for sequencing was peripheral blood. The clonotype was recovered from a woman between 50 and 59 years old with active or convalescent COVID-19. The CDR3 sequence is CATSRYNQPQHF. Here the CDR3 DNA reads TGTGCCACCAGCAGATATAATCAGCCCCAGCATTTT.